The clone carrying this TCR beta chain was found many times. As yet, its antigen is unknown. The data originate from a study of Graves' ophthalmopathy and Graves' hyperthyroidism. Findings and limits, study-wide: Among expanded thyroid clonotypes above 0.001 frequency, most also occurred in blood. Predictions made by the model for ophthalmopathy progression reached 70.59% sensitivity and less than 80% specificity.

Trimming cost V 4 bases and J 8 bases; bases outside gene matches: 7. The CDR3 runs to 15 residues. Germline CDR1 reads MNHNS; CDR2 reads SASEGT. Clinical symptoms, serum thyroxine, TRAb, thyroid ultrasound and orbital computed tomography formed the basis of diagnosis. Amplification from RNA transcripts yielded the TCR beta CDR3 regions. First-round RT-PCR relied on HTBI primers, and a second-round multiplex PCR came next. Via MiXCR, TCRdb re-called the multiplex PCR reads, giving one row per CDR3 protein. The sample includes about 700,000 distinct CDR3 sequences, about 40% of them seen just once. This clonotype originated in an adult man with Graves' ophthalmopathy. The J gene is TRBJ1-6, the V gene TRBV6-1, with 8 bases aligning to TRBD1. What was sequenced was peripheral blood. The CDR3 is CASSVTGTGDSPLHF. In nucleotides, the CDR3 is TGTGCCAGCAGTGTTACCGGGACAGGAGATTCACCCCTCCACTTT.